This entry lists 22 T cell receptor beta chains sequenced from one sample in a study of CD8 T cells in ankylosing spondylitis. Study observations and caveats: Made up of eight highly homologous variants, a TCR beta motif appeared characteristic of ankylosing spondylitis blood.

TCRdb fed the 5' RACE reads into MiXCR, producing one record per CDR3 protein. The sample consists of 200,000 to 250,000 distinct CDR3 sequences, more than 5.5% of them appearing once. These receptors' antigens are unknown. The sequenced material came from blood, either unsorted or a sorted T cell fraction (not recorded which). These receptors came from a male donor with ankylosing spondylitis.

This chain links TRBV5-1 with TRBJ1-3; no firm D call. This CDR3 contains 16 residues. Germline V gene sequence: CDR1 SGHRS, CDR2 YFSETQ. The V gene lost 2 bases and the J gene lost 2 bases, with 14 bases spanning the gap. The CDR3 coding sequence is TGCGCCAGCAGCTTCGCCGGGCCTCGGGCTGGAAACACCATATATTTT. This codes for CASSFAGPRAGNTIYF.

This clonotype was seen many times. This chain joins TRBV18 and TRBJ2-1; D is perhaps TRBD2 (5 bases). The CDR3 is made up of 12 amino acids. Deletions cut 3 bases from V and 9 bases from J, with 9 bases between. Germline CDR1 KGHSH, CDR2 LQKENI. CDR3 bases: TGTGCCAGCTCACCTAGCGCGGCTGAGCAGTTCTTC. Its translation: CASSPSAAEQFF.

By its share, this clonotype is medium-sized (0.01 to 0.1%). V is TRBV6-4 and J is TRBJ2-1; 8 bases line up with TRBD2. The CDR3 has 15 residues. Germline CDR1 is MRHNA and CDR2 is SNTAGT. The ends lost 3 bases at V and 9 bases at J; junction bases unmatched: 10. The CDR3 sequence is CASSELAGRTVEQFF. Here the CDR3 DNA reads TGTGCCAGCAGTGAATTAGCGGGGCGGACAGTTGAGCAGTTCTTC.

This clonotype was counted at least ten times. V is TRBV12-5 and J is TRBJ2-2; 9 nucleotides agree with TRBD1. The CDR3 consists of 15 residues. Losses at the gene ends were 3 bases for V and 5 bases for J; bases not matched to a gene: 4. CDR1 is LGHNT and CDR2 is FRNRAP in the germline V gene. The CDR3 region is CASGFGDRETGELFF. As DNA, the CDR3 is TGTGCTAGTGGTTTTGGGGACAGGGAGACCGGGGAGCTGTTTTTT.

The chain is built from TRBV20-1 and TRBJ1-2; D might be TRBD1 (6 bases). This CDR3 has 13 residues. Germline CDR1 is DFQATT and CDR2 is SNEGSKA (reference sequence). V gave up 0 bases and J gave up 5 bases, with 10 bases separating them. DNA of the CDR3: TGCAGTGCTAGAGATCGCAGGGGATATGGCTACACCTTC. Translated, it gives CSARDRRGYGYTF.

This clonotype was seen repeatedly, ten times or more. This chain links TRBV3-1 with TRBJ2-2; 8 bases match TRBD1. This CDR3 region has 14 residues. With 1 base clipped from V and 6 bases from J, the junction kept 1 base outside the gene matches. Germline CDR1 reads LGHDT; CDR2 reads YNNKEL (reference sequence). The CDR3 loop is CASSQVQGAGELFF. CDR3 in DNA: TGTGCCAGCAGCCAAGTACAGGGGGCCGGGGAGCTGTTTTTT. Looking up the rest from reference TRBV3-1 and TRBJ2-2 gives the full variable domain: DTAVSQTPKYLVTQMGNDKSIKCEQNLGHDTMYWYKQDSKKFLKIMFSYNNKELIINETVPNRFSPKSPDKAHLNLHINSLELGDSAVYFCASSQVQGAGELFFGEGSRLTVL.

The sample holds a few counts of this clonotype. The CDR3 DNA reads as TGTGCCAGCAGTGAGCCGCACAGAACTAATGAAAAACTGTTTTTT. Protein: CASSEPHRTNEKLFF. V is TRBV2 and J is TRBJ1-4; D is ambiguous. The germline CDR1 and CDR2 sequences are SNHLY and FYNNEI. This CDR3 has 15 amino acids. Trimming removed 3 bases from V and 1 base from J, with 9 bases in between.

This clonotype was found many times. This chain joins TRBV4-2 and TRBJ2-2; no reliable D call. Between the trimmed V and J ends, which lost 5 bases and 1 base, there was a span of 5 bases. In germline, CDR1 is LGHNA, CDR2 YNFKEQ. The CDR3 totals 13 residues. CDR3 DNA: TGTGCCAGCAGCGGACGGAACACCGGGGAGCTGTTTTTT. Translated: CASSGRNTGELFF.

This clonotype showed up many times. The chain is built from TRBV6-6 and TRBJ2-7; unclear D gene. V was shortened by 5 bases and J by 3 bases, with 8 bases between the two germline ends. This CDR3 region has 12 residues. Germline V gene data show CDR1 as MNHNY and CDR2 as SVGAGI (reference sequence). DNA for the CDR3: TGTGCCAGCAGTAGGGCAGTCTACGAGCAGTACTTC. Translating it yields CASSRAVYEQYF.

This clonotype was seen ten or more times. The chain recombines TRBV7-3 with TRBJ2-1; D assignment may be TRBD1 or TRBD2 (6 bases each). Germline values: CDR1 SGHTA, CDR2 FQGTGA. Trimming removed 4 bases at V and 4 bases at J, with 26 bases between. The CDR3 is 19 amino acids. The CDR3 here is CASSSITREGGGSYNEQFF. The DNA for the CDR3 is TGTGCCAGCAGCTCAATTACCCGAGAGGGGGGAGGTTCTTACAATGAGCAGTTCTTC.

This clonotype was seen a handful of times. The chain carries TRBV12-2 and TRBJ2-5; TRBD1 was called by the table and not checked on the DNA. TRBV12-2 is assigned pseudogene status. The CDR3 runs to 19 residues. CDR3 coding DNA: TGTGCAAGTCGCTTAGTAGCCGACTCCGGGACGGACCACGTAGAGACCCAGTACTTC. Amino acids: CASRLVADSGTDHVETQYF.

This clonotype appeared many times. The chain has TRBV5-1 and TRBJ1-5; D unclear. V gave up 2 bases and J gave up 5 bases, with 8 bases separating them. Germline values: CDR1 SGHRS, CDR2 YFSETQ. The CDR3 has 13 residues. The CDR3 here is CASSFTGDQPQHF. The CDR3 bases are TGCGCCAGCAGCTTCACCGGAGATCAGCCCCAGCATTTT.

This clonotype was seen repeatedly, ten times or more. The V call is TRBV25-1, the J call TRBJ2-2, with 7 bases identical to TRBD1. This CDR3 is 16 amino acids long. V dropped 5 bases and J dropped 2; count of bases not matched to a gene: 8. Germline loops: CDR1 MGHDK, CDR2 SYGVNS. CDR3 protein: CASSPRTGVNTGELFF. In nucleotides, the CDR3 is TGTGCCAGCAGTCCCCGGACAGGTGTCAACACCGGGGAGCTGTTTTTT. The whole variable domain, remainder taken from reference TRBV25-1 and TRBJ2-2, is EADIYQTPRYLVIGTGKKITLECSQTMGHDKMYWYQQDPGMELHLIHYSYGVNSTEKGDLSSESTVSRIRTEHFPLTLESARPSHTSQYLCASSPRTGVNTGELFFGEGSRLTVL.

The chain employs TRBV7-8 and TRBJ1-5, with 8 bases aligning to TRBD1. This CDR3 is built from 16 residues. The germline V gene has CDR1 SGHVS and CDR2 FQNEAQ. Unmatched junction bases numbered 5, after V lost 1 base and J lost 3 bases. This CDR3 is CASSLGRTGPNQPQHF. Here the CDR3 DNA reads TGTGCCAGCAGCTTAGGACGGACAGGGCCCAATCAGCCCCAGCATTTT.

This clonotype was counted between two and nine times. No conserved phenylalanine or tryptophan ends this CDR3, so it is likely a read error. The limits of the CDR3 on the DNA are not certain, so only TCRdb's listed CDR3 is given. CDR3 residues: CASRDRYPRL. The rearrangement joins TRBV6-4 to TRBJ2-7; TRBD2 is the table's D call, not checked against the DNA. Germline assignment: CDR1 MRHNA and CDR2 SNTAGT. The CDR3 is 10 residues long, counting both termini.

In its sample, this clonotype was seen many times. The chain couples TRBV29-1 to TRBJ2-2, with a tentative D call TRBD1 (6 bases). Germline loops: CDR1 SQVTM, CDR2 ANQGSEA. Deletions cut 7 bases from V and 6 bases from J, with 15 bases between. The CDR3 length is 13 residues. The CDR3 loop reads CSGTTGLAGELFF. CDR3 coding DNA: TGCAGCGGCACTACAGGGTTAGCCGGGGAGCTGTTTTTT.

At least ten counts were recorded for this clonotype. J is TRBJ2-7 and V is TRBV20-1, with TRBD1 identical over 8 bases. There are 13 residues in the CDR3. Per germline, CDR1 DFQATT and CDR2 SNEGSKA (reference sequence). With V trimmed by 5 bases and J by 2 bases, 5 bases remained unmatched. CDR3 nucleotides: TGCAGTGCTTCAGGGGGCCCGACCTACGAGCAGTACTTC. It yields the protein CSASGGPTYEQYF.

This clonotype was counted ten times or more. The genes are TRBV7-9 and TRBJ2-7; a possible D gene is TRBD1 (6 bases). V lost 5 bases and J 0 bases, leaving 17 bases between the germline ends. The CDR3 length is 16 residues. Germline values: CDR1 SEHNR, CDR2 FQNEAQ (reference sequence). The CDR3 DNA reads TGTGCCAGCAGCCATACAATTTGGGACACCTCCTACGAGCAGTACTTC. This translates into CASSHTIWDTSYEQYF.

V usage is TRBV27 and J usage is TRBJ2-4, with D possibly matching TRBD1 (6 bases). V lost 0 bases and J 1 base, leaving 10 bases between the germline ends. CDR1 MNHEY and CDR2 SMNVEV come from the germline V gene (reference sequence). The CDR3 consists of 16 residues. CDR3 nucleotide sequence: TGTGCCAGCAGTTTATCGGGGGCGGTGGCCAAAAACATTCAGTACTTC. Translating gives CASSLSGAVAKNIQYF.

The rearrangement uses TRBV2 and TRBJ2-7, with 8 bases matching TRBD1. The V and J ends lost 4 bases and 5 bases, in that order; junction bases with no gene match: 10. There are 15 residues in the CDR3. Germline V gene sequence: CDR1 SNHLY, CDR2 FYNNEI. CDR3 amino acids: CASSGFGQGSHEQYF. Here the CDR3 DNA reads TGTGCCAGCAGTGGGTTCGGACAGGGTTCCCACGAGCAGTACTTC.

The rearrangement joins TRBV9 to TRBJ1-1; tentatively, D is TRBD1 (5 bases). V dropped 3 bases and J dropped 3 bases, with 9 bases sitting between them. CDR3 length equals 13 residues. Germline loops: CDR1 SGDLS, CDR2 YYNGEE. In DNA form, the CDR3 reads TGTGCCAGCAGCGAGCAGGGTCACACTGAAGCTTTCTTT. Its translation: CASSEQGHTEAFF. The whole variable domain, remainder taken from reference TRBV9 and TRBJ1-1, is DSGVTQTPKHLITATGQRVTLRCSPRSGDLSVYWYQQSLDQGLQFLIQYYNGEERAKGNILERFSAQQFPDLHSELNLSSLELGDSALYFCASSEQGHTEAFFGQGTRLTVV.

This clonotype was picked up many times. The V gene is TRBV6-5, the J gene TRBJ2-7, with D tentatively TRBD1 or TRBD2 (6 bases each). Germline CDR1 is MNHEY and CDR2 is SVGAGI. This CDR3 spans 15 amino acids. V was cut by 0 bases and J by 7 bases, with 16 bases left in between. The chain's CDR3 is CASSYSRRGAGEQYF. The CDR3 region has the DNA TGTGCCAGCAGTTACTCGAGAAGGGGGGCGGGGGAGCAGTACTTC.